The next 22 T cell receptor beta chains were all read from a single sample in a study of T cells after yellow fever vaccination. Via MiXCR, TCRdb re-called the 5' RACE reads, giving one row per CDR3 protein. This table has under 80,000 distinct CDR3 sequences, about 7.8% appearing once. This specimen was CD8+ T cells sorted from PBMCs, taken 15 days after the yellow fever booster vaccination. All receptors derive from a man younger than 40 who received the YFV17D yellow fever vaccine.

This clonotype was seen many times. The chain carries TRBV19 and TRBJ2-1; D gene ambiguous. Trimming shortened V by 5 bases and J by 2 bases, and 13 bases separated the two germline ends. CDR1 and CDR2 from the germline V gene are LNHDA and SQIVND (reference sequence). This CDR3 spans 15 amino acids. Here the CDR3 reads CASSEAPPPYNEQFF. The CDR3 coding sequence is TGTGCCAGTAGTGAGGCTCCTCCCCCCTACAATGAGCAGTTCTTC.

As concerns this clonotype: This clone may be a read error of a much larger clone one base away. The chain is built from TRBV6-5 and TRBJ2-7, with 9 bases identical to TRBD1. Germline V gene sequence: CDR1 MNHEY, CDR2 SVGAGI. The CDR3 runs to 17 residues. J was trimmed by 2 bases and V by 1 base; bases with no gene match: 9. The CDR3 sequence is CASSYLGLGQGTYEQYF. In nucleotides, the CDR3 is TGTGCCAGCAGTTACTTGGGACTGGGACAGGGAACCTACGAGCAGTACTTC.

This clonotype was found many times. J is TRBJ2-5 and V is TRBV28; TRBD1 matches at 8 bases. CDR1 MDHEN and CDR2 SYDVKM come from the germline V gene. V was pared by 6 bases and J by 5 bases, with 8 bases of the junction left unmatched. The CDR3 covers 14 residues. This chain's CDR3 is CASRTVQGEETQYF. CDR3 nucleotide sequence: TGTGCCAGCAGGACCGTACAGGGGGAGGAGACCCAGTACTTC.

The sample holds many counts of this clonotype. The J gene is TRBJ2-1, the V gene TRBV7-8, with 11 bases fitting TRBD2. The CDR3 sequence is 14 residues long. CDR1 SGHVS and CDR2 FQNEAQ come from the germline V gene. V lost 2 bases and J lost 13; bases outside the gene matches: 7. CDR3 in DNA: TGTGCCAGCAGCTTACCAGTAGCGGGAGGGTATCAGTTCTTC. Amino acid sequence: CASSLPVAGGYQFF. Looking up the rest from reference TRBV7-8 and TRBJ2-1 gives the full variable domain: GAGVSQSPRYKVAKRGQDVALRCDPISGHVSLFWYQQALGQGPEFLTYFQNEAQLDKSGLPSDRFFAERPEGSVSTLKIQRTQQEDSAVYLCASSLPVAGGYQFFGPGTRLTVL.

This clonotype was counted ten times or more. The chain recombines TRBV18 with TRBJ2-5, with 7 bases fitting TRBD1. The CDR3 covers 16 residues. Germline V lookup: CDR1 KGHSH, CDR2 LQKENI. Trimming at V came to 3 bases and at J to 4 bases, leaving 11 bases not matched to a gene. Written as DNA, the CDR3 is TGTGCCAGCTCACCTGACGACAGGGACCGTAGAGAGACCCAGTACTTC. Translation: CASSPDDRDRRETQYF.

This clonotype was detected many times. The J gene is TRBJ2-1, the V gene TRBV28; 9 positions agree with TRBD2. Per germline, CDR1 MDHEN and CDR2 SYDVKM. This CDR3 contains 17 residues. The CDR3 bases are TGTGCTACCGGGACTAGCTACTACAAGAGGCACTACAATGAGCAGTTCTTC. Translating it yields CATGTSYYKRHYNEQFF.

This clonotype came up many times. The V and J genes are TRBV6-2 or TRBV6-3 and TRBJ2-1; 7 nucleotides match TRBD2. Trimming took 0 bases from V and 8 from J; bases not matched to a gene: 10. The CDR3 is 16 amino acids. Germline values: CDR1 MNHEY, CDR2 SVGEGT. CDR3 sequence: CASSYSPSGATDEQFF. The CDR3 DNA reads as TGTGCCAGCAGTTACTCGCCCAGCGGGGCCACGGATGAGCAGTTCTTC.

The chain couples TRBV12-3 or TRBV12-4 to TRBJ2-2; D may correspond to TRBD1 or TRBD2 (5 bases each). V was pared by 7 bases and J by 6 bases, with 15 bases between. This CDR3 contains 14 residues. The chain's CDR3 is CASMHEGLAGELFF. CDR3 coding DNA: TGTGCCAGCATGCATGAGGGGTTGGCCGGGGAGCTGTTTTTT.

This clonotype was detected many times. Mismatch with germline at one junction end may stem from a read error. The V and J genes are TRBV19 and TRBJ2-7; D is ambiguous. Germline values: CDR1 LNHDA, CDR2 SQIVND (reference sequence). The CDR3 covers 15 residues. CDR3 DNA sequence: TGTGCCAGTAGTTTAGACTGGACCCCTATCTACGAGCAGTACTTC. Its protein product is CASSLDWTPIYEQYF.

This clonotype was recorded many times. The rearrangement joins TRBV20-1 to TRBJ2-7; weak D call: TRBD1 (5 bases). Germline V gives CDR1 DFQATT, CDR2 SNEGSKA (reference sequence). This CDR3 has 13 amino acids. The germline V and J ends were trimmed by 4 bases and 3 bases, with 13 bases remaining between them. For the CDR3, the DNA is TGCAGTGCTACCTCGGACACCAACTACGAGCAGTACTTC. This translates into CSATSDTNYEQYF.

J is TRBJ2-7 and V is TRBV7-2, with D hard to call. CDR1 and CDR2 (germline): SGHTA, FQGNSA. V was cut by 7 bases and J by 0 bases, with 16 bases left in between. The CDR3 runs 15 residues. CDR3 DNA: TGTGCCAGCACCCTCCCCCTGGAGAGCTCCTACGAGCAGTACTTC. Translated: CASTLPLESSYEQYF.

Many counts were recorded for this clonotype. V usage is TRBV6-2 or TRBV6-3 and J usage is TRBJ2-7; TRBD2 matches 12 bases. J gave up 5 bases and V 5 bases, and 4 bases lay outside the gene matches. This CDR3 has 14 amino acids. The V gene's germline CDR1 is MNHEY and CDR2 SVGEGT. DNA of the CDR3: TGTGCCAGCAGTAAGACTAGCGGGAGCCACGAGCAGTACTTC. Its translation is CASSKTSGSHEQYF.

Points on this clonotype: This could be a read error, since a much larger clone is one nucleotide away. The chain is built from TRBV20-1 and TRBJ2-1; 14 nucleotides align to TRBD2. CDR1 is DFQATT and CDR2 is SNEGSKA in the germline V gene (reference sequence). The CDR3 length is 13 residues. The CDR3 region is CSMTSGRGNEHFF. The CDR3 DNA sequence: TGCAGCATGACTAGCGGGAGGGGTAATGAGCACTTCTTC.

V gene TRBV30 combines with J gene TRBJ2-1, with TRBD2 matching over 9 bases. The germline V gene encodes CDR1 GTSNPN and CDR2 SVGIG (reference sequence). V dropped 1 base and J dropped 3; count of bases not matched to a gene: 4. This CDR3 contains 15 residues. This CDR3 is CAWSEASGDYNEQFF. DNA for the CDR3: TGTGCCTGGAGTGAGGCTAGCGGGGACTACAATGAGCAGTTCTTC.

The chain has TRBV18 and TRBJ2-5, with D maybe TRBD2 (5 bases). Germline loops: CDR1 KGHSH, CDR2 LQKENI. V lost 0 bases and J lost 5, with 22 bases in between. CDR3 length: 18 residues. CDR3 DNA sequence: TGTGCCAGCTCACCACCGGGAGTATGGGATGGGGAAGTGGAGACCCAGTACTTC. It specifies CASSPPGVWDGEVETQYF. Full variable domain (remainder filled in from reference TRBV18 and TRBJ2-5): NAGVMQNPRHLVRRRGQEARLRCSPMKGHSHVYWYRQLPEEGLKFMVYLQKENIIDESGMPKERFSAEFPKEGPSILRIQQVVRGDSAAYFCASSPPGVWDGEVETQYFGPGTRLLVL.

This clonotype has ten or more counts. V and J are TRBV16 and TRBJ2-7; the match to TRBD1 covers 8 bases. Per the germline V gene, CDR1 is KGHSY and CDR2 is FQNENV. V was clipped by 3 bases and J by 1 base; unmatched bases: 2. This CDR3 spans 14 amino acids. In DNA form, the CDR3 reads TGTGCCAGCAGCCACAGGGGGCTGTCCTACGAGCAGTACTTC. Residues: CASSHRGLSYEQYF.

This clonotype has ten or more counts. The chain couples TRBV6-2 or TRBV6-3 to TRBJ2-7; 12 bases line up with TRBD2. The V gene's germline CDR1 is MNHEY and CDR2 SVGEGT. The V and J ends lost 4 bases and 5 bases, in that order; junction bases with no gene match: 9. The CDR3 loop spans 16 amino acids. The DNA for the CDR3 is TGTGCCAGCAGTTTCGCGACTAGCGGGAGCACCGACGAGCAGTACTTC. Translating it yields CASSFATSGSTDEQYF.

In its sample, this clonotype was seen many times. The chain joins TRBV12-3 or TRBV12-4 to TRBJ2-1, with a weak D call TRBD1 (5 bases). This CDR3 has 14 amino acids. Trimming took 7 bases from V and 5 from J, leaving 15 bases between them. CDR3 in amino acids: CASTWGSPHNEQFF. The CDR3 DNA is TGTGCCAGCACCTGGGGCAGTCCACACAATGAGCAGTTCTTC.

This clonotype was counted only a few times. V is TRBV6-5 and J is TRBJ1-1; D unresolved. From germline, CDR1 is MNHEY and CDR2 SVGAGI. This CDR3 is 14 amino acids long. The V end lost 2 bases, the J end lost 7 bases, and 14 bases lay between the germline ends. The CDR3 spells CASSYGRAFSEAFF. CDR3 DNA: TGTGCCAGCAGTTACGGGCGGGCCTTCAGTGAAGCTTTCTTT.

This clonotype was picked up many times. This chain joins TRBV30 and TRBJ2-5; a weak D match, TRBD2 (5 bases). V lost 3 bases to trimming and J lost 1 base, with 9 bases between them. There are 13 residues in the CDR3. Germline V gene lookup returns CDR1 GTSNPN and CDR2 SVGIG (reference sequence). The DNA for the CDR3 is TGTGCCTGGAGCGGGGTTTCCCAAGAGACCCAGTACTTC. Its translation is CAWSGVSQETQYF.

This clonotype has ten or more counts. This chain joins TRBV20-1 and TRBJ2-1, with 10 bases fitting TRBD2. CDR1 and CDR2 (germline): DFQATT, SNEGSKA (reference sequence). The length of the CDR3 is 18 residues. V trimming: 0 bases; J trimming: 6 bases; junction bases outside the gene matches: 14. Written as DNA, the CDR3 is TGCAGTGCTAGAGAAGGCGGGACTAGCGCCTTCAGCAGCAATGAGCAGTTCTTC. It is translated as CSAREGGTSAFSSNEQFF.

There are many counts of this clonotype. The chain joins TRBV4-3 to TRBJ1-2; TRBD1 might be the D (5 bases). The CDR3 covers 14 residues. V was shortened by 2 bases and J by 1 base, with 8 bases between the two germline ends. Germline lookup yields CDR1 LGHNA and CDR2 YSLEER. This chain's CDR3 is CASSQMRGNYGYTF. Here the CDR3 DNA reads TGCGCCAGCAGCCAAATGAGGGGTAACTATGGCTACACCTTC.